This T cell receptor beta chain was obtained from a study of T cell responses to AZD1222 COVID-19 vaccine. Germline V gene lookup returns CDR1 SGHRS and CDR2 YFSETQ. V lost 2 bases to trimming and J lost 2 bases, with 13 bases between them. The CDR3 has 15 residues. With respect to this clone: No antigen is known for it.

Measured with immunoSEQ multiplex PCR; TCRdb has only the in-frame clones, and not every one. The sample comprises about 120,000 clones, less than 95% of which are singletons, and about 7% rests with the top ten. Study outcomes and limitations: The study found vaccine-associated CD4 TCRs spanning spike, dominant at 160-218 and 743-854. At baseline, just 5 or 6 AZD1222 recipients tested seropositive. Researchers took repertoire samples only after the peak T cell response had come.

Here the sequenced sample was peripheral blood, taken on day 0 of AZD1222 vaccination. The V call is TRBV5-1, the J call TRBJ1-2; D unclear. The clonotype originates from an adult in good health. In DNA, the CDR3 is TGCGCCAGCAGCTTCGCCACTGGAGTCAACTATGGCTACACCTTC. Protein: CASSFATGVNYGYTF.